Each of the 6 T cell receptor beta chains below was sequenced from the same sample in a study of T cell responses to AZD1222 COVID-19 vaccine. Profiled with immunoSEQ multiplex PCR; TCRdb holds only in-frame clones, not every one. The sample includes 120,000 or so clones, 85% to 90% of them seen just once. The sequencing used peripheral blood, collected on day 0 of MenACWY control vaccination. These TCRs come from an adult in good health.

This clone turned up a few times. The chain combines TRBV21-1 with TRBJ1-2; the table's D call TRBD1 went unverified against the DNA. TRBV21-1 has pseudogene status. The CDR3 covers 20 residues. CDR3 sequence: CASSKDLFWDRGVFCYGYTF. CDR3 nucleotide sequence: TGTGCCAGCAGCAAAGATTTATTTTGGGACAGGGGGGTTTTTTGCTATGGCTACACCTTC.

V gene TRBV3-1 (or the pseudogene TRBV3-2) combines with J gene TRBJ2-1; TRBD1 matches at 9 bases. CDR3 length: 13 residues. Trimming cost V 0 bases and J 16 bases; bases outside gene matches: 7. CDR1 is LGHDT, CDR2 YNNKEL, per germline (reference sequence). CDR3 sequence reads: CASSQDRNRGQFF. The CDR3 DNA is TGTGCCAGCAGCCAAGATCGGAACAGGGGGCAATTCTTC.

The CDR3 DNA reads TGTGCCAGCAGCGACCAACAGGGAGATACTGAAGCTTTCTTT. This codes for CASSDQQGDTEAFF. The chain uses TRBV5-6 and TRBJ1-1, with a weak D call TRBD1 (6 bases). The CDR3 is 14 amino acids. Trimming cost V 4 bases and J 5 bases, with 15 bases left between them. Germline assignment: CDR1 SGHDT and CDR2 YYEEEE.

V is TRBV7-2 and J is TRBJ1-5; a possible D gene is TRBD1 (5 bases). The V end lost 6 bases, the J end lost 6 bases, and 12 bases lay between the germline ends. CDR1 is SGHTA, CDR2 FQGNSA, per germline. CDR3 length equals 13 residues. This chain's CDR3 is CASSQDSGQPQHF. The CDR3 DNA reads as TGTGCCAGCAGTCAAGACAGTGGTCAGCCCCAGCATTTT.

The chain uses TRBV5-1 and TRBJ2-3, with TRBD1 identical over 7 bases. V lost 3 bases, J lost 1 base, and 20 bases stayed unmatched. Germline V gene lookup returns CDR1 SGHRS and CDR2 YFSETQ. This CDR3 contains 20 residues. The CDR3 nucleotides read TGCGCCAGCAGCTCCCGTAGATCAGGGACAGCGATACCTCGCACAGATACGCAGTATTTT. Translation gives CASSSRRSGTAIPRTDTQYF.

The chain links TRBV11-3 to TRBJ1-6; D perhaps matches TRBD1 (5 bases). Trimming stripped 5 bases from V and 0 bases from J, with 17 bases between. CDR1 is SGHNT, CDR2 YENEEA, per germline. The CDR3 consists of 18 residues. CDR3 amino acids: CASSLTTGRSSYNSPLHF. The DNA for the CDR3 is TGTGCCAGCAGCCTAACAACGGGACGTAGCTCCTATAATTCACCCCTCCACTTT.